These 11 T cell receptor beta chains were all obtained from the same sample, sequenced in a study of vaccination and CD4 T cells after COVID-19. For these receptors, no antigen is known. Time point indicated: late sampling 161 to 241 days after vaccination in three convalescent patients. As for treatment: roughly ten-day PBMC culture with coronavirus spike peptide pools or control peptides (ViraFEST assay). Sequencing of the DNA from cultured CD4+ T cells was carried out with the Oncomine TCR Beta short-read assay. TCRdb called the PCR reads again in MiXCR, with one record for every CDR3 protein. There are some 24,000 distinct CDR3 sequences in the sample; 40% to 50% occur only once, and roughly 4% lies in the top ten. Sample: CD4+ T cells from blood, cultured in vitro, taken about 7 months after SARS-CoV-2 vaccination. These receptors all come from a human donor who had recovered from COVID-19.

This clonotype occurred a few times. The chain is built from TRBV28 and TRBJ1-2; TRBD1 is a possible D gene (5 bases). V was shortened by 5 bases and J by 5 bases, with 9 bases between the two germline ends. Germline CDR1 and CDR2: MDHEN and SYDVKM. The CDR3 length is 12 residues. CDR3 coding DNA: TGTGCCAGCAGTCCCAGGGTTTATGGCTACACCTTC. This sequence encodes CASSPRVYGYTF.

This clonotype has only a few counts. The rearrangement uses TRBV6-1 and TRBJ2-1, with 7 bases matching TRBD1. This CDR3 comprises 14 residues. The junction had 8 bases not matched to a gene; V was cut back by 5 bases and J by 7 bases. Per the germline V gene, CDR1 is MNHNS and CDR2 is SASEGT. The CDR3 DNA follows: TGTGCCAGCAGTCCACCGACAGGGAGTAATGAGCAGTTCTTC. Encoded protein: CASSPPTGSNEQFF.

Judged by abundance, this clonotype is medium-sized. The chain employs TRBV27 and TRBJ1-2; TRBD1 agrees at 9 bases. J gave up 6 bases and V 6 bases, and 8 bases lay outside the gene matches. The CDR3 loop spans 14 amino acids. CDR1 and CDR2 (germline): MNHEY, SMNVEV (reference sequence). The CDR3 region has the DNA TGTGCCAGCAGGACGGGACAGGGTGGTGATGGCTACACCTTC. Amino acids: CASRTGQGGDGYTF.

This clonotype was observed once. This rearrangement joins TRBV28 to TRBJ2-5; TRBD2 matches at 8 bases. This CDR3 contains 13 residues. Trimming removed 10 bases from V and 5 bases from J; junction bases left unmatched: 9. From germline, CDR1 is MDHEN and CDR2 SYDVKM. This CDR3 reads CAIGGEPRETQYF. The CDR3 DNA reads as TGTGCCATCGGGGGGGAACCTAGGGAGACCCAGTACTTC.

J is TRBJ2-7 and V is TRBV28; D possibly corresponds to TRBD1 (6 bases). V gave up 6 bases and J gave up 2 bases, with 17 bases separating them. CDR1 is MDHEN and CDR2 is SYDVKM in the germline V gene. The CDR3 is 15 residues long. The CDR3 here is CASSTGTRGTYEQYF. DNA for the CDR3: TGTGCCAGCAGCACTGGGACAAGGGGTACCTACGAGCAGTACTTC.

This clonotype showed up just a few times. The chain recombines TRBV18 with TRBJ1-2, with D possibly matching TRBD1 (5 bases). Germline V gene data show CDR1 as KGHSH and CDR2 as LQKENI. Trimming took off 3 bases at V and 3 bases at J, with 8 bases between the two ends. The CDR3 sequence is 13 residues long. The CDR3: CASSPLTDYGYTF. The CDR3 DNA is TGTGCCAGCTCACCTTTGACAGACTATGGCTACACCTTC.

The chain is built from TRBV6-5 and TRBJ1-1; TRBD1 might be the D (5 bases). Germline V gene sequence: CDR1 MNHEY, CDR2 SVGAGI. The germline V and J ends were trimmed by 2 bases and 1 base, with 11 bases remaining between them. The CDR3 runs to 15 residues. The CDR3 loop reads CASSYGGRGNTEAFF. CDR3 coding DNA: TGTGCCAGCAGTTACGGGGGGAGGGGGAACACTGAAGCTTTCTTT.

This sequence joins TRBV7-8 and TRBJ2-3; 8 nucleotides match TRBD1. Germline trimming cut 1 base from V and 2 bases from J; bases unmatched to any gene: 2. The CDR3 is 15 amino acids. Germline V gene lookup returns CDR1 SGHVS and CDR2 FQNEAQ. The CDR3 DNA reads TGTGCCAGCAGCTTAGGGACAGGGATCACAGATACGCAGTATTTT. Translating it yields CASSLGTGITDTQYF.

V and J are TRBV28 and TRBJ2-7; TRBD2 matches 14 bases. The CDR3 is 20 amino acids. Trimming took 3 bases from V and 2 from J; bases not matched to a gene: 15. CDR1 is MDHEN, CDR2 SYDVKM, per germline. The CDR3 loop is CASSFLKVDRGLAGAYEQYF. Written as DNA, the CDR3 is TGTGCCAGCAGTTTCCTCAAGGTCGACAGGGGACTAGCGGGAGCCTACGAGCAGTACTTC. Based on the CDR3 plus reference TRBV28 and TRBJ2-7, the full variable domain is DVKVTQSSRYLVKRTGEKVFLECVQDMDHENMFWYRQDPGLGLRLIYFSYDVKMKEKGDIPEGYSVSREKKERFSLILESASTNQTSMYLCASSFLKVDRGLAGAYEQYFGPGTRLTVT.

The rearrangement joins TRBV20-1 to TRBJ2-7, with D perhaps TRBD2 (5 bases). The CDR3 consists of 13 residues. Looked up from germline, CDR1 is DFQATT and CDR2 is SNEGSKA (reference sequence). The ends were cut back, 8 bases at V and 3 bases at J, with 17 bases in the middle. The CDR3 loop reads CSTSPGTYYEQYF. CDR3 DNA sequence: TGCAGTACGAGCCCGGGAACATACTACGAGCAGTACTTC.

The chain is built from TRBV27 and TRBJ2-7; 7 positions match TRBD2. The CDR3 loop spans 14 amino acids. The germline V gene encodes CDR1 MNHEY and CDR2 SMNVEV (reference sequence). V lost 6 bases, J lost 4 bases, and 9 bases stayed unmatched. CDR3 coding DNA: TGTGCCAGCAGCATGAGGGAGGGACCTTACGAGCAGTACTTC. Protein: CASSMREGPYEQYF.